What follows are 21 T cell receptor beta chains derived from one specimen sequenced in a study of T-cell memory formation after mild COVID-19. TCRdb analysed the 5' RACE reads with MiXCR anew, one entry per CDR3 protein. The table has a few hundred thousand distinct CDR3 sequences, about 20% seen once. Source material: PBMCs or a T cell subset sorted from them (not recorded which). Source of these receptors: a young man who had mild COVID-19 (a few samples of this study predate the infection). Cell type and time point are not known.

This clonotype was seen at least ten times. The J gene is TRBJ2-7, the V gene TRBV5-1, with D possibly matching TRBD1 (5 bases). Germline lookup yields CDR1 SGHRS and CDR2 YFSETQ. The CDR3 has 14 residues. The V and J ends lost 0 bases and 2 bases respectively, with 9 bases between them. The CDR3: CASSLGGQTYEQYF. The DNA of the CDR3 is TGCGCCAGCAGCTTGGGGGGCCAAACCTACGAGCAGTACTTC.

The table lists this clonotype with a few counts. The chain links TRBV7-2 to TRBJ1-1, with unresolved D. The CDR3 runs 14 residues. CDR1 SGHTA and CDR2 FQGNSA come from the germline V gene. Trimming shortened V by 5 bases and J by 2 bases, and 12 bases separated the two germline ends. CDR3 sequence reads: CASSPGRHNTEAFF. CDR3 sequence (DNA): TGTGCCAGCAGCCCAGGACGGCATAACACTGAAGCTTTCTTT.

This clonotype was detected many times. This chain links TRBV5-1 with TRBJ1-2; 8 nucleotides agree with TRBD1. The CDR3 loop spans 13 amino acids. The junction had 5 bases not matched to a gene; V was cut back by 3 bases and J by 7 bases. Germline loops: CDR1 SGHRS, CDR2 YFSETQ. The CDR3 spells CASSSGQGGGYTF. DNA of the CDR3: TGCGCCAGCAGCTCCGGACAGGGTGGTGGCTACACCTTC.

This clonotype was seen a handful of times. The chain links TRBV6-5 to TRBJ2-7; 9 bases map to TRBD1. The V gene's germline CDR1 is MNHEY and CDR2 SVGAGI. This CDR3 contains 14 residues. The CDR3 region is CASSNSGQGYEQYV. The CDR3 DNA reads TGTGCCAGCAGTAACTCGGGACAGGGCTACGAGCAGTACGTC.

The chain combines TRBV20-1 with TRBJ2-3; TRBD2 matches at 9 bases. The trim removed 1 base at V and 3 bases at J, leaving 2 bases unmatched. This CDR3 has 14 amino acids. In germline, CDR1 is DFQATT, CDR2 SNEGSKA (reference sequence). The CDR3 spells CSARASGATDTQYF. As DNA, the CDR3 is TGCAGTGCTAGAGCTAGCGGGGCGACAGATACGCAGTATTTT.

The chain links TRBV11-2 to TRBJ2-2; the D gene is possibly TRBD2 (6 bases). V was cut by 4 bases and J by 5 bases, with 17 bases left in between. This CDR3 has 16 amino acids. Germline V gene data show CDR1 as SGHAT and CDR2 as FQNNGV. The CDR3 DNA reads TGTGCCAGCAGCTCCCTGGCAGGGAGGCTGACCGGGGAGCTGTTTTTT. It encodes CASSSLAGRLTGELFF.

There are a few counts of this clonotype. J is TRBJ1-5 and V is TRBV12-3 or TRBV12-4, with D maybe TRBD1 (6 bases). Trimming left V 7 bases short and J 2 bases short, with 12 bases between. CDR3 length: 14 amino acids. The CDR3 sequence is CASTRAGGNQPQHF. CDR3 nucleotides: TGTGCCAGCACCAGGGCAGGGGGCAATCAGCCCCAGCATTTT.

V usage is TRBV7-2 and J usage is TRBJ1-1; D is uncertain. The CDR3 covers 13 residues. Trimming took 4 bases from V and 9 from J, leaving 15 bases between them. The germline CDR1 and CDR2 sequences are SGHTA and FQGNSA. The CDR3 DNA follows: TGTGCCAGCAGCTCGTCCAGGAGGGCTAAAGCTTTCTTT. It encodes CASSSSRRAKAFF.

This rearrangement joins TRBV13 to TRBJ2-1; maybe TRBD2 (5 bases). V lost 7 bases to trimming and J lost 9 bases, with 10 bases between them. From germline, CDR1 is PRHDT and CDR2 FYEKMQ (reference sequence). The CDR3 length is 11 residues. The CDR3 sequence: CASKFAGEQFF. The CDR3, as DNA: TGTGCCAGCAAATTCGCGGGTGAGCAGTTCTTC.

This clonotype was counted many times. This sequence joins TRBV10-2 and TRBJ1-5; no reliable D call. The CDR3 has 14 amino acids. The ends were cut back, 0 bases at V and 5 bases at J, with 8 bases in the middle. Germline V lookup: CDR1 WSHSY, CDR2 SAAADI. DNA of the CDR3: TGCGCCAGCAGTGAGTCGCATAGGGATCAGCCCCAGCATTTT. This codes for CASSESHRDQPQHF.

This chain connects TRBV12-3 or TRBV12-4 to TRBJ2-7; TRBD2 matches 8 bases. The length of the CDR3 is 13 residues. J gave up 6 bases and V 4 bases, and 5 bases lay outside the gene matches. This chain's CDR3 is CASSSRGAGEQYF. CDR3 nucleotide sequence: TGTGCCAGCAGTTCGCGGGGGGCTGGCGAGCAGTACTTC.

This chain joins TRBV6-6 and TRBJ2-5; a possible D gene is TRBD1 (6 bases). Trimming pared 4 bases from V and 4 bases from J, leaving 10 bases between. The CDR3 is made up of 13 amino acids. Germline V lookup: CDR1 MNHNY, CDR2 SVGAGI (reference sequence). The CDR3 nucleotides read TGTGCCAGCAGTTTTGGGGGCGTAGAGACCCAGTACTTC. Translating it yields CASSFGGVETQYF.

This clonotype was seen more than once but under ten times. The genes are TRBV7-3 and TRBJ2-1, with 7 bases that match TRBD2. CDR1 is SGHTA, CDR2 FQGTGA, per germline. This CDR3 comprises 15 residues. Trimming at V came to 2 bases and at J to 4 bases, leaving 5 bases not matched to a gene. In DNA form, the CDR3 reads TGTGCCAGCAGCTTAGGACTAGAAGTTTACAATGAGCAGTTCTTC. Amino acid sequence: CASSLGLEVYNEQFF.

The chain carries TRBV4-1 and TRBJ1-1, with D maybe TRBD1 (6 bases). Per the germline V gene, CDR1 is MGHRA and CDR2 is YSYEKL. V dropped 1 base and J dropped 0 bases, with 15 bases sitting between them. The CDR3 covers 17 residues. The CDR3 spells CASSQGRMGAMNTEAFF. CDR3 nucleotide sequence: TGCGCCAGCAGCCAAGGCCGTATGGGGGCCATGAACACTGAAGCTTTCTTT.

The chain has TRBV12-3 or TRBV12-4 and TRBJ2-2; no definite D call. The V end lost 8 bases, the J end lost 0 bases, and 13 bases lay between the germline ends. CDR3 length: 15 residues. The DNA for the CDR3 is TGTGCCAGCGGCGAACTCCAGGCGAACACCGGGGAGCTGTTTTTT. Amino acids: CASGELQANTGELFF.

J is TRBJ2-1 and V is TRBV11-1; no clear D gene. The CDR3 runs 16 residues. Germline CDR1 is SGHAT and CDR2 is FQDESV (reference sequence). The V and J ends lost 5 bases and 8 bases respectively, with 22 bases between them. CDR3 sequence: CASSGNPGSSQDEQFF. The CDR3 nucleotides read TGTGCCAGCAGCGGGAATCCCGGGTCTAGTCAGGATGAGCAGTTCTTC.

This clonotype was recorded at least ten times. The rearrangement links TRBV11-2 to TRBJ1-1; no definite D call. CDR1 and CDR2 (germline): SGHAT, FQNNGV. The CDR3 spans 13 residues. Trimming pared 3 bases from V and 2 bases from J, leaving 7 bases between. The DNA of the CDR3 is TGTGCCAGCAGCTTGAGGAGAAACACTGAAGCTTTCTTT. Its protein product is CASSLRRNTEAFF.

This clonotype was found many times. The chain recombines TRBV27 with TRBJ1-2; maybe TRBD1 (5 bases). Germline values: CDR1 MNHEY, CDR2 SMNVEV (reference sequence). Trimming removed 4 bases at V and 2 bases at J, with 8 bases between. The CDR3 contains 13 residues. The CDR3 protein is CASSSGRNYGYTF. The CDR3 DNA sequence: TGTGCCAGCAGTTCGGGACGGAACTATGGCTACACCTTC.

This chain uses TRBV7-8 with TRBJ2-5; 11 bases match TRBD2. The germline V gene has CDR1 SGHVS and CDR2 FQNEAQ. The V gene end was trimmed by 6 bases and the J gene end by 4 bases; junction bases not matched to a gene: 7. The CDR3 length is 15 residues. DNA of the CDR3: TGTGCCAGCAGGCCTAGCGGGGGGCCGGTAGAGACCCAGTACTTC. This encodes CASRPSGGPVETQYF. Looking up the rest from reference TRBV7-8 and TRBJ2-5 gives the full variable domain: GAGVSQSPRYKVAKRGQDVALRCDPISGHVSLFWYQQALGQGPEFLTYFQNEAQLDKSGLPSDRFFAERPEGSVSTLKIQRTQQEDSAVYLCASRPSGGPVETQYFGPGTRLLVL.

The sample holds many counts of this clonotype. V and J are TRBV28 and TRBJ1-3; D is uncertain. The CDR3 contains 11 residues. The germline V and J ends were trimmed by 4 bases and 2 bases, with 0 bases remaining between them. Germline assignment: CDR1 MDHEN and CDR2 SYDVKM. CDR3 in DNA: TGTGCCAGCAGTTCTGGAAACACCATATATTTT. Translation gives CASSSGNTIYF.

CDR3 bases: TGTGCCACCAGTGACCCGGGCCCCGCGGGAGGCTACACCTTC. This codes for CATSDPGPAGGYTF. The V and J genes are TRBV24-1 and TRBJ1-2; D is uncertain. Between the trimmed V and J ends, which lost 4 bases and 8 bases, there was a span of 16 bases. From germline, CDR1 is KGHDR and CDR2 SFDVKD. This CDR3 region has 14 residues.